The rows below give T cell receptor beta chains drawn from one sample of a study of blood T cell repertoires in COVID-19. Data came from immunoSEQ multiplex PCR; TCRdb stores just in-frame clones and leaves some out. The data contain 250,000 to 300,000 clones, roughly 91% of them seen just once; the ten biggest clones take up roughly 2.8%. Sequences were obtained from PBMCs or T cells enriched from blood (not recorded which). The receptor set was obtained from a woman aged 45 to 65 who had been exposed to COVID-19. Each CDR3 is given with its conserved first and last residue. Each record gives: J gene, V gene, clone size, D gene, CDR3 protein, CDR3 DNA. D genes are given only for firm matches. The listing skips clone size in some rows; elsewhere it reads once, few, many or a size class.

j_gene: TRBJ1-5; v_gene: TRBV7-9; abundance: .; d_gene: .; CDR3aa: CASSQDGGVNQPQHF; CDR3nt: TGTGCCAGCAGCCAGGACGGGGGGGTCAATCAGCCCCAGCATTTT
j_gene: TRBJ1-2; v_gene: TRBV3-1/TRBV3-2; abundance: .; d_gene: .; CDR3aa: CASSQDRNYGYTF; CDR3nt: TGTGCCAGCAGCCAAGACAGAAACTATGGCTACACCTTC
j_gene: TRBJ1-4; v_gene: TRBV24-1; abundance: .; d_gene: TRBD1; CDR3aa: CATSPGGRNEKLFF; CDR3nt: TGTGCCACCAGCCCAGGGGGCCGGAATGAAAAACTGTTTTTT
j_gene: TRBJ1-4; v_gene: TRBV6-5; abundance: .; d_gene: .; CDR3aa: CASSYSIPGRNEKLFF; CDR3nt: TGTGCCAGCAGTTACTCGATTCCAGGAAGGAATGAAAAACTGTTTTTT
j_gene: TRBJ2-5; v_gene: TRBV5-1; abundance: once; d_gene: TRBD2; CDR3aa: CASSLTGTTQETQYF; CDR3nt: TGCGCCAGCAGCTTGACCGGGACTACCCAAGAGACCCAGTACTTC
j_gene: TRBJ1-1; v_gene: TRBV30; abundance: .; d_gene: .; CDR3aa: CAWSRGTKNTEAFF; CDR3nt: TGTGCCTGGAGCCGGGGGACCAAGAACACTGAAGCTTTCTTT
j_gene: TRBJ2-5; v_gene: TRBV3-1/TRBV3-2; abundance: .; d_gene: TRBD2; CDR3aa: CASSQSGGLQETQYF; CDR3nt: TGTGCCAGCAGCCAAAGCGGGGGGCTGCAAGAGACCCAGTACTTC
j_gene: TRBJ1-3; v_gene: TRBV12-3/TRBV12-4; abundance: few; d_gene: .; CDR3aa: CASRGPGNTIYF; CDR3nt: TGTGCCAGCAGGGGGCCGGGAAACACCATATATTTT
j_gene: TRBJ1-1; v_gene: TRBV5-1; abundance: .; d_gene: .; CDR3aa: CASTRDVNTEAFF; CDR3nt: TGCGCCAGCACCCGAGATGTAAACACTGAAGCTTTCTTT
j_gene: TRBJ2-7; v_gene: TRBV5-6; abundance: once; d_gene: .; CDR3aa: CASSFGWDEQYF; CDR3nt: TGTGCCAGCAGCTTCGGGTGGGACGAGCAGTACTTC
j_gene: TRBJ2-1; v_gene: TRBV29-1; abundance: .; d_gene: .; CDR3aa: CSVARRGNEQFF; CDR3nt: TGCAGCGTTGCCCGTCGGGGGAATGAGCAGTTCTTC
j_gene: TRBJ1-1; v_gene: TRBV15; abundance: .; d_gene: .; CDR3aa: CATSRDRGNTEAFF; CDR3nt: TGTGCCACCAGCAGAGACAGGGGTAACACTGAAGCTTTCTTT
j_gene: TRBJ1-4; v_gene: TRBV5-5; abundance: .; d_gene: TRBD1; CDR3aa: CASSRDRADGEKLFF; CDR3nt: TGTGCCAGCAGTCGGGACAGGGCGGATGGTGAAAAACTGTTTTTT
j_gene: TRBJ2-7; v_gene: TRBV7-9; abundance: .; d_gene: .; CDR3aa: CASSPPTTGHSYEQYF; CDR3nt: TGTGCCAGCAGCCCCCCCACGACAGGCCACTCCTACGAGCAGTACTTC
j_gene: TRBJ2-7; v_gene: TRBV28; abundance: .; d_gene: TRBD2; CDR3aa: CASSIAGGPGYEQYF; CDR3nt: TGTGCCAGCAGTATAGCGGGGGGTCCGGGCTACGAGCAGTACTTC
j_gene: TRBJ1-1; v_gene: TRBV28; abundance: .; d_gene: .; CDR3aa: CASSRAERTEAFF; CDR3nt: TGTGCCAGCAGTCGTGCGGAACGGACTGAAGCTTTCTTT
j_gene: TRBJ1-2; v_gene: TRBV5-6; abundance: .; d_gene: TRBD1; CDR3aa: CASSLGRGRFNGYTF; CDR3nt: TGTGCCAGCAGCTTAGGCAGGGGGCGCTTCAATGGCTACACCTTC
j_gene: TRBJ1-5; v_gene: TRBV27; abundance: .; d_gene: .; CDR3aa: CASSLSYSNQPQHF; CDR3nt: TGTGCCAGCAGTTTATCTTATAGCAATCAGCCCCAGCATTTT
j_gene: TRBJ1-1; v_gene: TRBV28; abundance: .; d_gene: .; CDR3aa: CASRYGRGNTEAFF; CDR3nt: TGTGCCAGCAGATATGGAAGGGGGAACACTGAAGCTTTCTTT
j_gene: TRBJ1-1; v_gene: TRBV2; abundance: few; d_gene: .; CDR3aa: CASSYRRDTEAFF; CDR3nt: TGTGCCAGCAGCTACAGGAGGGACACTGAAGCTTTCTTT
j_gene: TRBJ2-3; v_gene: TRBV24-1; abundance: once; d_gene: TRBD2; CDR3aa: CATSDLSGGGTDTQYF; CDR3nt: TGTGCCACCAGTGATCTTAGCGGGGGGGGCACAGATACGCAGTATTTT
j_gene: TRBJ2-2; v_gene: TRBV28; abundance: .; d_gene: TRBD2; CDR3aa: CASSLYRGGTPNTGELFF; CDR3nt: TGTGCCAGCAGTTTATATCGGGGGGGAACACCGAACACCGGGGAGCTGTTTTTT
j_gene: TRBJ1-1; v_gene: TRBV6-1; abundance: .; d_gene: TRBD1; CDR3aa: CASSDPGTAHTEAFF; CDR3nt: TGTGCCAGCAGTGATCCGGGGACAGCGCACACTGAAGCTTTCTTT
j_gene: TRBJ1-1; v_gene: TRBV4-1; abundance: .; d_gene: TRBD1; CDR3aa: CASSPSGQGSRTEAFF; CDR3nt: TGCGCCAGCAGCCCCTCGGGACAGGGTTCAAGAACTGAAGCTTTCTTT
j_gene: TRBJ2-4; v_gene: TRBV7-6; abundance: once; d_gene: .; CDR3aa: CASSSLVGTPNIQYF; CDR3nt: TGTGCCAGCAGCTCACTAGTAGGAACCCCAAACATTCAGTACTTC
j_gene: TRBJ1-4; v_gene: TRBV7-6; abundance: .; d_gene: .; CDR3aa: CASQRATNEKLFF; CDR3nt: TGTGCCAGTCAAAGAGCAACTAATGAAAAACTGTTTTTT
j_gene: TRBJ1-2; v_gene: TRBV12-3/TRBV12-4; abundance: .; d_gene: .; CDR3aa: CASSLALDSTF; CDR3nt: TGTGCCAGCAGTTTAGCCCTAGACTCCACCTTC
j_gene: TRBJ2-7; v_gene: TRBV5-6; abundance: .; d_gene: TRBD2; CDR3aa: CASSLGLAGLYEQYF; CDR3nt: TGTGCCAGCAGCTTGGGACTAGCGGGGCTCTACGAGCAGTACTTC
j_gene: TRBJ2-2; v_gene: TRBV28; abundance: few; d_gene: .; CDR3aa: CASNPRVGELFF; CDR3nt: TGTGCCAGCAACCCACGGGTCGGGGAGCTGTTTTTT
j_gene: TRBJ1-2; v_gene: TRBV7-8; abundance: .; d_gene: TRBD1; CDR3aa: CASSTTGGSGYTF; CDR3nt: TGTGCCAGCAGCACTACAGGGGGCTCTGGCTACACCTTC
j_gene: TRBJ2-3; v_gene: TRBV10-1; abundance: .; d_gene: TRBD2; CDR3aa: CASSEGTSGGRTDTQYF; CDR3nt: TGCGCCAGCAGTGAGGGTACTAGCGGGGGACGCACAGATACGCAGTATTTT
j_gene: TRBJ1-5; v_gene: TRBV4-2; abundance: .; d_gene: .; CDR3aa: CASSQYAGGNQPQHF; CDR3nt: TGTGCCAGCAGCCAATACGCCGGGGGGAATCAGCCCCAGCATTTT
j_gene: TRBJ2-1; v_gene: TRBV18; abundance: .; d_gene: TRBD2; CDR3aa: CASSPPSGGTYNEQFF; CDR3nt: TGTGCCAGCTCACCACCTAGCGGGGGGACCTACAATGAGCAGTTCTTC
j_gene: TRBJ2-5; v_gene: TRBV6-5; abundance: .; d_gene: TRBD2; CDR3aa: CASSQTSGTTGTQYF; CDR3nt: TGTGCCAGCAGTCAGACTAGCGGGACCACGGGGACCCAGTACTTC
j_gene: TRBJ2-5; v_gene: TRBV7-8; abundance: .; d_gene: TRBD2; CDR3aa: CASSPGTSAQETQYF; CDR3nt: TGTGCCAGCAGCCCAGGGACTAGCGCCCAAGAGACCCAGTACTTC
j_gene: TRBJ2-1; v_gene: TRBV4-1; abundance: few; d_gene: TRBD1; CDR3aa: CASSQGVGQGARNNEQFF; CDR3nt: TGCGCCAGCAGCCAAGGGGTGGGTCAGGGGGCTAGGAACAATGAGCAGTTCTTC
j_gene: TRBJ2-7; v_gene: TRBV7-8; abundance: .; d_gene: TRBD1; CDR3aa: CASSLRGGQGSYEQYF; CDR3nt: TGTGCCAGCAGCTTAAGGGGGGGACAGGGCTCCTACGAGCAGTACTTC
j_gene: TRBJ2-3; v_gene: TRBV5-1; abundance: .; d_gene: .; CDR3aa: CASSLVAGDTDTQYF; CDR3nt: TGCGCCAGCAGCTTGGTAGCAGGGGATACAGATACGCAGTATTTT
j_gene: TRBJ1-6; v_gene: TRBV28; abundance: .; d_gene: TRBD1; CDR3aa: CASSPIAGTGDRLSPLHF; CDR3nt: TGTGCCAGCAGCCCAATTGCCGGGACAGGGGATCGTTTGTCACCCCTCCACTTT
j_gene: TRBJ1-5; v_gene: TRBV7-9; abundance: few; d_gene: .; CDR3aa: CASSPLNQPQHF; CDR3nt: TGTGCCAGCAGCCCCCTCAATCAGCCCCAGCATTTT